The clone carrying this T cell receptor beta chain is a singleton in its sample. From germline, CDR1 is SGHAT and CDR2 FQNNGV. V lost 3 bases and J lost 0, with 17 bases in between. This CDR3 contains 17 residues. This record comes from a study of OX40 agonist ivuxolimab in advanced cancers. Here immunoSEQ multiplex PCR was the method, and the copy in TCRdb shows in-frame clones only, minus some. The profile shows some 41,000 clones, roughly 90% of them singletons. The V and J genes are TRBV11-2 and TRBJ1-1; D is uncertain. This TCR was recovered from an adult with an advanced solid tumor such as melanoma, head and neck, liver or kidney cancer. The material sequenced was CD4+ or CD8+ T cells sorted from blood, taken in a trial of the OX40 agonist ivuxolimab. The DNA of the CDR3 is TGTGCCAGCAGCTTTGTAAAAGATATCGTGATGAACACTGAAGCTTTCTTT. This translates into CASSFVKDIVMNTEAFF.